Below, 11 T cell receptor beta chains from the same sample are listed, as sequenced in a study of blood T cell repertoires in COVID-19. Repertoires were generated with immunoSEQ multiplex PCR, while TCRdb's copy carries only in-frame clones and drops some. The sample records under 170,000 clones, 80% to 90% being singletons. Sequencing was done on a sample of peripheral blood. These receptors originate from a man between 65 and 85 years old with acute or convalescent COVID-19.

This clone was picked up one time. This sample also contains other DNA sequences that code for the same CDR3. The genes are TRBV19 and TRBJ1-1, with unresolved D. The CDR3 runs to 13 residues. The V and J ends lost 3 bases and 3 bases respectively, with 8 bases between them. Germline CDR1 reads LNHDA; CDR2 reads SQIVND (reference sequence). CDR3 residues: CASSMGRYTEAFF. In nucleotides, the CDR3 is TGTGCCAGTAGTATGGGCAGGTACACTGAAGCTTTCTTT.

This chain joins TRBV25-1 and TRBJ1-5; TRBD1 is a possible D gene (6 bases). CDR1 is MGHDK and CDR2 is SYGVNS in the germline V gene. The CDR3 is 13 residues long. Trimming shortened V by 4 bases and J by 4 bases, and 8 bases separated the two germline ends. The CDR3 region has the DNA TGTGCCAGCAGTGCCAGGGGAAATCAGCCCCAGCATTTT. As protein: CASSARGNQPQHF.

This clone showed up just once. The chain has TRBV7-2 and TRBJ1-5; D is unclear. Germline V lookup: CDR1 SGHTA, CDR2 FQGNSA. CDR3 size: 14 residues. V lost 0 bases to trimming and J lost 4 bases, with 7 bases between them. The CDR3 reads CASSLARNNQPQHF. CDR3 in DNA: TGTGCCAGCAGCTTAGCCAGGAATAATCAGCCCCAGCATTTT.

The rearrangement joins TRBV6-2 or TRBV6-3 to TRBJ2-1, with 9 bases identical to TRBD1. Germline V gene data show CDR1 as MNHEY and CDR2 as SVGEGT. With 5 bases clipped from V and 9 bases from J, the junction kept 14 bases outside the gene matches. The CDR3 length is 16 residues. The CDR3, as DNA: TGTGCCAGCAGTAAAGCTGGGACAGGGCCGGTCGGTGAGCAGTTCTTC. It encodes CASSKAGTGPVGEQFF.

The CDR3 coding sequence is TGTGCCAGCAGCTTACTGGGGGAGGGCAATCAGCCCCAGCATTTT. It is translated as CASSLLGEGNQPQHF. This chain joins TRBV7-8 and TRBJ1-5; D perhaps matches TRBD1 (5 bases). From germline, CDR1 is SGHVS and CDR2 FQNEAQ. V was pared by 2 bases and J by 2 bases, with 10 bases between. The CDR3 contains 15 residues. Drawing the rest from reference TRBV7-8 and TRBJ1-5, the complete variable domain is GAGVSQSPRYKVAKRGQDVALRCDPISGHVSLFWYQQALGQGPEFLTYFQNEAQLDKSGLPSDRFFAERPEGSVSTLKIQRTQQEDSAVYLCASSLLGEGNQPQHFGDGTRLSIL.

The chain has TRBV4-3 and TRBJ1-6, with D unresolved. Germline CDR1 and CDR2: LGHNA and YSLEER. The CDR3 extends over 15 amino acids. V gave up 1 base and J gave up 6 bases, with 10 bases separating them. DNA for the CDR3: TGCGCCAGCAGCCAAGGGAGAATCGGTAATTCACCCCTCCACTTT. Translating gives CASSQGRIGNSPLHF.

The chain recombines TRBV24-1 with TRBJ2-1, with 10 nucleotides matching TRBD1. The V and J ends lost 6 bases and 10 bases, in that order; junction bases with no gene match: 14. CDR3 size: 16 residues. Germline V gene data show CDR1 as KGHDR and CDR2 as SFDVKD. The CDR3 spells CATSWVNRDRGVEQFF. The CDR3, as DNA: TGTGCCACCAGTTGGGTTAACCGGGACAGGGGCGTCGAGCAGTTCTTC.

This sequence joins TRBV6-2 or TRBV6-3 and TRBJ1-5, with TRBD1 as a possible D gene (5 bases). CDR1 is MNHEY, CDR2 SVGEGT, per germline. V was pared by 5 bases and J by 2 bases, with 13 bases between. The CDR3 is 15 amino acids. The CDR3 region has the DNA TGTGCCAGCAGTCGTCAGGGAGGCGGCAATCAGCCCCAGCATTTT. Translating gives CASSRQGGGNQPQHF.

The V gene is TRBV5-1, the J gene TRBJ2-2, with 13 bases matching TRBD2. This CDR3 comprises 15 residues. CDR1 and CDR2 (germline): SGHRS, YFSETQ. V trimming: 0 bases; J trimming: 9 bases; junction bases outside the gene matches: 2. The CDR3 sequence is CASSLEGLAGRELFF. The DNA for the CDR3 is TGCGCCAGCAGCTTGGAGGGACTAGCGGGACGGGAGCTGTTTTTT.

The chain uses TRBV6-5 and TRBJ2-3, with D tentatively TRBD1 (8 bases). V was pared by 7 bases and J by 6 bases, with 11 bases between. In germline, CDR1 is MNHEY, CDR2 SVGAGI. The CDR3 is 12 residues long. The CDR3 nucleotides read TGTGCCAGCAACAGGGGGGGGGATACGCAGTATTTT. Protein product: CASNRGGDTQYF.

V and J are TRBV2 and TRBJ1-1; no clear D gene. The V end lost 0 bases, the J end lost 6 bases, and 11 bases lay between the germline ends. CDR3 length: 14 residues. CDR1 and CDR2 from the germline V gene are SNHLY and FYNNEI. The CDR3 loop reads CASSEAGGLAEAFF. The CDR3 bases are TGTGCCAGCAGTGAAGCAGGAGGGTTGGCTGAAGCTTTCTTT.